The subject of this entry is one T cell receptor (beta chain). Its antigen is still unknown. This record comes from a study of T-cell memory formation after mild COVID-19. Study observations and caveats: The authors left the SARS-CoV-2 specificity of second-wave clones peaking on day 37 unconfirmed.

Trimming removed 8 bases at V and 1 base at J, with 25 bases between. Germline V gives CDR1 MNHEY, CDR2 SMNVEV (reference sequence). The CDR3 loop spans 18 amino acids. TCRdb re-called the 5' RACE reads with MiXCR, one entry per CDR3 protein. In the table there are more than 250,000 distinct CDR3 sequences, 16% of which are singletons. Sequenced material: PBMCs or a T cell subset sorted from them (not recorded which). The sequence was collected from a young man who had mild COVID-19 (a few samples of this study predate the infection). Cell type and time point are not known. The chain carries TRBV27 and TRBJ2-3, with D perhaps being TRBD1 or TRBD2 (5 bases each). CDR3 DNA: TGTGCCAGCGCTTCCCCCAGGCGAGGGGTCTGGGGCACAGATACGCAGTATTTT. Protein sequence: CASASPRRGVWGTDTQYF.